This entry lists 23 T cell receptor beta chains sequenced from one sample in a study of vaccination effects on CD4 cells after COVID-19. At the end of about 9 days of culture, CD4+ T cells were isolated. Libraries were prepared by immunoSEQ multiplex PCR; TCRdb keeps only in-frame clonotypes and omits some of them. The repertoire has about 25,000 clones, 73% of them found once; the top ten carry about 10%. These TCRs' antigens remain unknown. Sequencing used CD4+ T cells from PBMCs cultured without peptide, obtained before COVID-19 vaccination. All receptors derive from a human donor who received a COVID-19 vaccine.

This chain uses TRBV14 with TRBJ1-1; TRBD1 is a possible D gene (6 bases). Germline loops: CDR1 SGHDN, CDR2 FVKESK. CDR3 length: 14 amino acids. V lost 1 base, J lost 6 bases, and 12 bases lay in between. In DNA, the CDR3 is TGTGCCAGCAGCCAAGTGGGGGCGGACGCTGAAGCTTTCTTT. It specifies CASSQVGADAEAFF. Variable domain in full (rest from reference TRBV14 and TRBJ1-1): EAGVTQFPSHSVIEKGQTVTLRCDPISGHDNLYWYRRVMGKEIKFLLHFVKESKQDESGMPNNRFLAERTGGTYSTLKVQPAELEDSGVYFCASSQVGADAEAFFGQGTRLTVV.

This clone showed up just once. The chain has TRBV2 and TRBJ2-3, with 8 positions matching TRBD1. The J segment lost 4 bases and the V segment lost 4 bases, leaving 1 base of the junction unmatched. The CDR3 extends over 13 amino acids. In germline, CDR1 is SNHLY, CDR2 FYNNEI. The CDR3 region has the DNA TGTGCCAGCAGTGGACAGGGGCCAGATACGCAGTATTTT. Residues: CASSGQGPDTQYF.

The chain has TRBV7-2 and TRBJ1-3, with TRBD1 as a possible D gene (6 bases). Germline loops: CDR1 SGHTA, CDR2 FQGNSA. V was pared by 5 bases and J by 7 bases, with 12 bases between. This CDR3 is 13 amino acids long. Here the CDR3 DNA reads TGTGCCAGCAGCCCAACAGGGAGGAACACCATATATTTT. Encoded protein: CASSPTGRNTIYF.

J is TRBJ2-1 and V is TRBV6-5; tentatively, D is TRBD1 (6 bases). V lost 2 bases and J 0 bases, leaving 11 bases between the germline ends. The CDR3 loop spans 16 amino acids. Germline values: CDR1 MNHEY, CDR2 SVGAGI. CDR3: CASSYQTGSSYNEQFF. DNA for the CDR3: TGTGCCAGCAGTTACCAAACAGGGAGCTCCTACAATGAGCAGTTCTTC.

This clone was seen a handful of times. The CDR3 loop is CASRDPGTRFDGLFF. The CDR3 DNA follows: TGCGCCAGCAGGGACCCCGGGACAAGGTTCGATGGTCTGTTTTTT. The J gene is TRBJ2-2, the V gene TRBV5-1; weak D call: TRBD1 (6 bases). Trimming removed 5 bases from V and 14 bases from J, with 25 bases in between. The CDR3 loop spans 15 amino acids. Germline V lookup: CDR1 SGHRS, CDR2 YFSETQ.

This clone was counted a few times. This rearrangement joins TRBV4-2 to TRBJ2-3, with D possibly being TRBD2 (6 bases). Trimming took off 0 bases at V and 8 bases at J, with 9 bases between the two ends. Germline values: CDR1 LGHNA, CDR2 YNFKEQ. This CDR3 is built from 13 residues. As DNA, the CDR3 is TGTGCCAGCAGCCAAGATGGGACTCCTACGCAGTATTTT. It encodes CASSQDGTPTQYF.

This clone showed up just a few times. The chain links TRBV9 to TRBJ2-7; D uncertain. The CDR3 contains 15 residues. V lost 0 bases and J lost 3, with 13 bases in between. CDR1 and CDR2 (germline): SGDLS, YYNGEE. DNA for the CDR3: TGTGCCAGCAGCGTAGCCAGCAATGTCGGCTACGAGCAGTACTTC. As protein: CASSVASNVGYEQYF.

This clone is a singleton in its sample. The gene calls are TRBV7-3 and TRBJ2-3; 8 nucleotides match TRBD2. The V gene's germline CDR1 is SGHTA and CDR2 FQGTGA. The V and J ends lost 4 bases and 3 bases, in that order; junction bases with no gene match: 6. This CDR3 is 15 amino acids long. In DNA, the CDR3 is TGTGCCAGCAGCTCCGGGAGGGGCGAAACAGATACGCAGTATTTT. This translates into CASSSGRGETDTQYF.

V is TRBV10-3 and J is TRBJ2-5, with D possibly matching TRBD2 (5 bases). This CDR3 contains 11 residues. Germline CDR1 ENHRY, CDR2 SYGVKD. The germline V and J ends were trimmed by 5 bases and 4 bases, with 5 bases remaining between them. The CDR3 region is CAISRGETQYF. The DNA of the CDR3 is TGTGCCATCAGTCGGGGAGAGACCCAGTACTTC.

V gene TRBV7-3 combines with J gene TRBJ2-1; D might be TRBD1 (6 bases). Germline V gives CDR1 SGHTA, CDR2 FQGTGA. V was cut by 1 base and J by 5 bases, with 15 bases left in between. The CDR3 is 16 amino acids. The chain's CDR3 is CASSLRGQLYDNEQFF. The CDR3, as DNA: TGTGCCAGCAGCTTAAGAGGACAGCTCTATGACAATGAGCAGTTCTTC.

V gene TRBV30 combines with J gene TRBJ2-3; 8 positions agree with TRBD1. The J segment lost 4 bases and the V segment lost 0 bases, leaving 3 bases of the junction unmatched. The CDR3 is made up of 14 amino acids. The germline V gene encodes CDR1 GTSNPN and CDR2 SVGIG (reference sequence). CDR3 in DNA: TGTGCCTGGAGTGTCCCGGGACAGGCAGATACGCAGTATTTT. It specifies CAWSVPGQADTQYF.

V and J are TRBV2 and TRBJ2-3; D is perhaps TRBD2 (6 bases). Germline assignment: CDR1 SNHLY and CDR2 FYNNEI. V lost 7 bases to trimming and J lost 0 bases, with 11 bases between them. CDR3 length: 14 residues. The CDR3 reads CASTLAASTDTQYF. The CDR3 DNA is TGTGCCAGCACTTTAGCGGCTAGCACAGATACGCAGTATTTT.

The chain is built from TRBV29-1 and TRBJ1-1; TRBD1 agrees at 8 bases. J was trimmed by 6 bases and V by 2 bases; bases with no gene match: 2. The CDR3 sequence is 12 residues long. Germline values: CDR1 SQVTM, CDR2 ANQGSEA. The CDR3 DNA is TGCAGCGTTGAACCGGGACAGGCTGAAGCTTTCTTT. Translation gives CSVEPGQAEAFF.

The J gene is TRBJ2-7, the V gene TRBV7-9; D may be TRBD1 (6 bases). Germline V lookup: CDR1 SEHNR, CDR2 FQNEAQ (reference sequence). This CDR3 is 16 amino acids long. V shed 1 base and J shed 5 bases, with 18 bases lying between them. The CDR3 sequence is CASSLEWTAKIHEQYF. The DNA for the CDR3 is TGTGCCAGCAGCTTAGAATGGACAGCGAAGATCCACGAGCAGTACTTC.

The chain joins TRBV6-2 or TRBV6-3 to TRBJ2-1, with D unclear. The CDR3 has 15 amino acids. Germline V CDR1 and CDR2: MNHEY, SVGEGT. V lost 3 bases, J lost 4 bases, and 13 bases lay in between. The CDR3 is CASSYSQPVYNEQFF. CDR3 sequence (DNA): TGTGCCAGCAGTTATTCCCAACCCGTATACAATGAGCAGTTCTTC.

In its sample, this clone was seen a few times. This sequence joins TRBV10-1 and TRBJ1-5; no clear D. The CDR3 sequence is 12 residues long. Trimming pared 6 bases from V and 5 bases from J, leaving 8 bases between. The germline V gene has CDR1 WNHNN and CDR2 SYGVQD (reference sequence). Written as DNA, the CDR3 is TGCGCCAGCAGGGTCGGTTATCAGCCCCAGCATTTT. Translating gives CASRVGYQPQHF.

This clone came up a few times. The chain couples TRBV4-1 to TRBJ1-5; TRBD1 matches 9 bases. J gave up 7 bases and V 2 bases, and 9 bases lay outside the gene matches. This CDR3 is built from 16 residues. The V gene's germline CDR1 is MGHRA and CDR2 YSYEKL. CDR3: CASSQFDRGSRQPQHF. CDR3 coding DNA: TGCGCCAGCAGCCAATTCGACAGGGGGAGTAGACAGCCCCAGCATTTT.

The chain recombines TRBV6-5 with TRBJ2-1; TRBD2 is a possible D gene (7 bases). This CDR3 comprises 13 residues. CDR1 MNHEY and CDR2 SVGAGI come from the germline V gene. Trimming left V 10 bases short and J 6 bases short, with 16 bases between. CDR3 in amino acids: CATGGSGANEQFF. In nucleotides, the CDR3 is TGTGCCACCGGGGGGTCAGGGGCCAATGAGCAGTTCTTC.

This clone has just one count. The chain recombines TRBV30 with TRBJ2-3; D ambiguous. V shed 0 bases and J shed 2 bases, with 6 bases lying between them. The CDR3 loop spans 13 amino acids. Looked up from germline, CDR1 is GTSNPN and CDR2 is SVGIG (reference sequence). CDR3 nucleotide sequence: TGTGCCTGGAGTGTAGGGAACACAGATACGCAGTATTTT. Translated, it gives CAWSVGNTDTQYF.

This clone was found a few times. The chain has TRBV7-9 and TRBJ2-2; D uncertain. V shed 2 bases and J shed 1 base, with 2 bases lying between them. The CDR3 contains 13 residues. The germline gives CDR1 SEHNR, CDR2 FQNEAQ (reference sequence). The CDR3 DNA sequence: TGTGCCAGCAGCTTACGGAACACCGGGGAGCTGTTTTTT. Translation: CASSLRNTGELFF.

The CDR3 sequence: CAITGTGTTEAFF. In DNA form, the CDR3 reads TGTGCCATCACTGGGACAGGGACCACTGAAGCTTTCTTT. The chain carries TRBV10-3 and TRBJ1-1; 9 bases are a match to TRBD1. V shed 7 bases and J 4 bases; nucleotides not matched to a gene: 4. CDR3 size: 13 residues. CDR1 is ENHRY and CDR2 is SYGVKD in the germline V gene.

The chain has TRBV21-1 and TRBJ2-2. TRBV21-1 is deemed a pseudogene. CDR3 size: 13 residues. The CDR3 region is CASRLTYTGELFF. CDR3 sequence (DNA): TGTGCCAGCAGGTTAACCTACACCGGGGAGCTGTTTTTT.

In this sample, this clone turned up once. This chain links TRBV20-1 with TRBJ2-3; 9 positions match TRBD1. J gave up 6 bases and V 3 bases, and 7 bases lay outside the gene matches. The germline CDR1 and CDR2 sequences are DFQATT and SNEGSKA (reference sequence). The CDR3 is 14 amino acids. CDR3 sequence reads: CSASRTGASDTQYF. The CDR3 DNA reads TGCAGTGCTAGTAGGACAGGGGCGTCGGATACGCAGTATTTT.